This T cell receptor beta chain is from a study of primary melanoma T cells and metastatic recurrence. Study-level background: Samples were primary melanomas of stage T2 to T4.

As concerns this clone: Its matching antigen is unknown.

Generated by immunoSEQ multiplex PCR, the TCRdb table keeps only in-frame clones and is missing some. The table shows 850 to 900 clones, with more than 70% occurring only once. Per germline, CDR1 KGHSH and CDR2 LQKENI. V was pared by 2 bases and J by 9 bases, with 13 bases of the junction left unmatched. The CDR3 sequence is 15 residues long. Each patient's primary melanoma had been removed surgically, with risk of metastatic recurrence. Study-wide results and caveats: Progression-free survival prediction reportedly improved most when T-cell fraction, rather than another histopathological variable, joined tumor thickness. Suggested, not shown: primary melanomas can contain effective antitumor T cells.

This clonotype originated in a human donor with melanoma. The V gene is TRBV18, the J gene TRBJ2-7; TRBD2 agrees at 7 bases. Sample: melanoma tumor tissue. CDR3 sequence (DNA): TGTGCCAGCTCACCATCTTTGACTAGCAGCGGTGTGCAGTACTTC. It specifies CASSPSLTSSGVQYF.